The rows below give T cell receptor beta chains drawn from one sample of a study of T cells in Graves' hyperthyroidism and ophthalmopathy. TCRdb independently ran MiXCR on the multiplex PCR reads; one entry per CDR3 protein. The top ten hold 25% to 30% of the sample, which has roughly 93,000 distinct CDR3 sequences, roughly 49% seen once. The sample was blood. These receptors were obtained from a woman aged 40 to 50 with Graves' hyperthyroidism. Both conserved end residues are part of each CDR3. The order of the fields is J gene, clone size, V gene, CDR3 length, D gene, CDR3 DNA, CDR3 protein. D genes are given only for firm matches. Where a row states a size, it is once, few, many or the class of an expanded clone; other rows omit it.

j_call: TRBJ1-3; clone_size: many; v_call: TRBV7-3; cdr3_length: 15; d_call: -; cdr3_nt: TGTGCCAGCAGTCCGGGGACCGGCGGGGGAAACACCATATATTTT; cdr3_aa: CASSPGTGGGNTIYF
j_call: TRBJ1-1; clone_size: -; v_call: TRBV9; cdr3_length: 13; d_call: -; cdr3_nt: TGTGCCAGCAGCGTAGGGGTGGGCACTAAAGCTTTCTTT; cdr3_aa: CASSVGVGTKAFF
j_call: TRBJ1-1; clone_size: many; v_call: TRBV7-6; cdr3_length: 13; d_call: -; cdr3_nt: TGTGCCAGCAGCTCCCCAGGAGACACTGAAGCTTTCTTT; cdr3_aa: CASSSPGDTEAFF
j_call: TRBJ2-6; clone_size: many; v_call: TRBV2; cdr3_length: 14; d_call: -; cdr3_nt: TGTGCCAGCAGCCTTGAATTGGGGGCCAACGTCCTGACTTTC; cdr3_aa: CASSLELGANVLTF
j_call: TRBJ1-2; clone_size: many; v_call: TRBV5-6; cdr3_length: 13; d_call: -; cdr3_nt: TGTGCCAGCAGACGGCCGGGCCACTATGGCTACACCTTC; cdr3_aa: CASRRPGHYGYTF
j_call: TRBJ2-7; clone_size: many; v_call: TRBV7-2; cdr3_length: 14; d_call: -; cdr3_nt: TGTGCCAGCAGCTACCTTTGGGGCCCCTACGAGCAGTACTTC; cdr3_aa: CASSYLWGPYEQYF
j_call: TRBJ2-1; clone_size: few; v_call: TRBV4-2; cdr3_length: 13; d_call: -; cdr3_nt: TGTGCCAGCAGCCAAAGTGGTTACAATGAGCAGTTCTTC; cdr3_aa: CASSQSGYNEQFF
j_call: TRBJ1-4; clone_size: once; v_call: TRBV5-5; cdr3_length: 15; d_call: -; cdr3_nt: TGTGCCAGCAGCTTGGCCGGGGAAACGGGGGAAAAACTGTTTTTT; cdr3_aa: CASSLAGETGEKLFF
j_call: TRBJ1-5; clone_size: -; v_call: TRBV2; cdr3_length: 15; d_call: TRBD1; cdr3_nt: TGTGCCAGCAGTGATGGACAGGGACGTGTGTGGCCCCAGCATTTT; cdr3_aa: CASSDGQGRVWPQHF
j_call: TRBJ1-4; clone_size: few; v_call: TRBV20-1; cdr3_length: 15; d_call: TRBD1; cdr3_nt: TGCAGTGCTAGATCGACAGGGGGCATGGATGAAAAACTGTTTTTT; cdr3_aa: CSARSTGGMDEKLFF
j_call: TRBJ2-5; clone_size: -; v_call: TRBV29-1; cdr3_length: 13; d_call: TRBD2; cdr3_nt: TGCAGCGTTCGGACTAGCGGAAAAGAGACCCAGTACTTC; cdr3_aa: CSVRTSGKETQYF
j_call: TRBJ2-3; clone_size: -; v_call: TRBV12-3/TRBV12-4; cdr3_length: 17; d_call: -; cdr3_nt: TGTGCCAGCAGTATACAGGGCGGGGCTGACCCCACAGATACGCAGTATTTT; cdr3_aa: CASSIQGGADPTDTQYF
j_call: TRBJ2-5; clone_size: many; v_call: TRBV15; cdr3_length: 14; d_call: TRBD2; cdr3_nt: TGTGCTATCCCCGGAAGCGGGAGGGGAGAGACCCAGTACTTC; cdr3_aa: CAIPGSGRGETQYF
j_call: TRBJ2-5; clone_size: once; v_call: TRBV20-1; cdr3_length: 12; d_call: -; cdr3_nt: TGCAGTGCTAGCGGTCGGGGAGAGACCCAGTACTTC; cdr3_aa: CSASGRGETQYF